A single sample gave rise to the 27 T cell receptor beta chains below, sequenced in a study of blood T cell repertoires in COVID-19. Profiling relied on immunoSEQ multiplex PCR, and the TCRdb table lists in-frame clones only, not all of them. The table records some 180,000 clones, around 78% of them present only once. The sequenced sample consisted of peripheral blood. These receptor sequences come from an elderly woman with active or convalescent COVID-19.

V and J are TRBV9 and TRBJ2-5, with TRBD1 as a possible D gene (5 bases). Looked up from germline, CDR1 is SGDLS and CDR2 is YYNGEE. This CDR3 contains 14 residues. V was cut by 0 bases and J by 4 bases, with 10 bases left in between. The CDR3 spells CASSVAWQGETQYF. CDR3 DNA: TGTGCCAGCAGCGTAGCCTGGCAGGGAGAGACCCAGTACTTC.

The chain recombines TRBV11-2 with TRBJ1-2; 10 bases align to TRBD1. Germline V gene data show CDR1 as SGHAT and CDR2 as FQNNGV. The trim removed 0 bases at V and 2 bases at J, leaving 9 bases unmatched. The CDR3 totals 18 residues. CDR3: CASSLDAGTGVLNYGYTF. Written as DNA, the CDR3 is TGTGCCAGCAGCTTAGACGCCGGGACAGGGGTTTTAAACTATGGCTACACCTTC.

This chain connects TRBV5-5 to TRBJ2-1; TRBD2 agrees at 10 bases. J lost 8 bases, V lost 3 bases, and 11 bases had no gene match. Germline V gene sequence: CDR1 SGHKS, CDR2 YYEKEE (reference sequence). The CDR3 totals 16 residues. CDR3 in amino acids: CASSSFAGTSVDEQFF. CDR3 nucleotide sequence: TGTGCCAGCAGCTCATTCGCCGGGACTAGCGTTGATGAGCAGTTCTTC.

The rearrangement links TRBV15 to TRBJ2-2; 13 positions match TRBD2. Germline loops: CDR1 LNHNV, CDR2 YYDKDF (reference sequence). J lost 6 bases, V lost 0 bases, and 4 bases had no gene match. This CDR3 is 17 amino acids long. The CDR3 spells CATSREGLAGFSGELFF. The DNA of the CDR3 is TGTGCCACCAGCAGAGAGGGACTAGCGGGGTTTTCCGGGGAGCTGTTTTTT. Looking up the rest from reference TRBV15 and TRBJ2-2 gives the full variable domain: DAMVIQNPRYQVTQFGKPVTLSCSQTLNHNVMYWYQQKSSQAPKLLFHYYDKDFNNEADTPDNFQSRRPNTSFCFLDIRSPGLGDTAMYLCATSREGLAGFSGELFFGEGSRLTVL.

The table lists this clone with a few counts. The chain uses TRBV4-3 and TRBJ2-7, with 8 bases identical to TRBD1. Trimming removed 0 bases from V and 3 bases from J; junction bases left unmatched: 7. Germline-derived CDR1 and CDR2 are LGHNA and YSLEER. The CDR3 is made up of 16 amino acids. The CDR3 region is CASSQDVRGPIYEQYF. The CDR3 nucleotides read TGCGCCAGCAGCCAAGACGTCAGGGGGCCAATCTACGAGCAGTACTTC.

The chain links TRBV5-1 to TRBJ1-1; D is ambiguous. The V and J ends lost 2 bases and 4 bases respectively, with 12 bases between them. From germline, CDR1 is SGHRS and CDR2 YFSETQ. This CDR3 contains 14 residues. The CDR3 spells CASSLPEGVTEAFF. CDR3 bases: TGCGCCAGCAGCTTACCCGAGGGCGTCACTGAAGCTTTCTTT.

The chain joins TRBV28 to TRBJ2-1, with 9 bases that match TRBD1. CDR1 is MDHEN and CDR2 is SYDVKM in the germline V gene. J gave up 8 bases and V 3 bases, and 20 bases lay outside the gene matches. This CDR3 is 19 amino acids long. CDR3 loop: CASSFTLAYGTGIADEQFF. The CDR3 nucleotides are TGTGCCAGCAGTTTCACCCTCGCCTACGGGACAGGGATAGCGGATGAGCAGTTCTTC.

The V call is TRBV5-6, the J call TRBJ2-7; D is possibly TRBD2 (5 bases). V dropped 4 bases and J dropped 1 base, with 12 bases sitting between them. The CDR3 spans 14 residues. Germline V CDR1 and CDR2: SGHDT, YYEEEE. For the CDR3, the DNA is TGTGCCAGCAGCACAAGAAGCGGTTCCTACGAGCAGTACTTC. Its protein product is CASSTRSGSYEQYF.

The genes are TRBV7-9 and TRBJ2-7; D gene unclear. V was shortened by 5 bases and J by 3 bases, with 5 bases between the two germline ends. In germline, CDR1 is SEHNR, CDR2 FQNEAQ (reference sequence). The CDR3 length is 11 residues. The CDR3 is CASSPYYEQYF. As DNA, the CDR3 is TGTGCCAGCAGCCCTTACTACGAGCAGTACTTC. Using reference TRBV7-9 and TRBJ2-7 for the parts outside the CDR3, the full variable domain is DTGVSQNPRHKITKRGQNVTFRCDPISEHNRLYWYRQTLGQGPEFLTYFQNEAQLEKSRLLSDRFSAERPKGSFSTLEIQRTEQGDSAMYLCASSPYYEQYFGPGTRLTVT.

There are a few counts of this clone. The rearrangement uses TRBV4-2 and TRBJ1-2, with D possibly being TRBD1 (5 bases). Germline lookup yields CDR1 LGHNA and CDR2 YNFKEQ. The V and J ends lost 0 bases and 4 bases respectively, with 12 bases between them. CDR3 length equals 15 residues. The CDR3 protein is CASSQDVQGSYGYTF. CDR3 DNA: TGTGCCAGCAGCCAAGATGTTCAGGGAAGCTATGGCTACACCTTC.

The V and J genes are TRBV7-9 and TRBJ1-2; unclear D gene. Per the germline V gene, CDR1 is SEHNR and CDR2 is FQNEAQ (reference sequence). The CDR3 covers 14 residues. The germline V and J ends were trimmed by 1 base and 6 bases, with 12 bases remaining between them. CDR3 sequence: CASSLGEGVHGYTF. DNA for the CDR3: TGTGCCAGCAGCTTAGGAGAGGGTGTCCATGGCTACACCTTC.

The rearrangement links TRBV28 to TRBJ1-1; possibly TRBD1 for D (5 bases). V dropped 7 bases and J dropped 0 bases, with 27 bases sitting between them. The germline CDR1 and CDR2 sequences are MDHEN and SYDVKM. This CDR3 has 19 residues. The CDR3 DNA reads as TGTGCCAGCATCCTTTTTACCTGGGCAGGGCGAGAGATGAACACTGAAGCTTTCTTT. Amino acid sequence: CASILFTWAGREMNTEAFF.

The chain employs TRBV7-9 and TRBJ1-2, with TRBD1 matching 9 bases. The ends lost 5 bases at V and 3 bases at J; junction bases unmatched: 10. The V gene's germline CDR1 is SEHNR and CDR2 FQNEAQ (reference sequence). CDR3 length: 16 residues. The CDR3 bases are TGTGCCAGCAGCCGCGGACAGGGGTCCTCTCACTATGGCTACACCTTC. Encoded protein: CASSRGQGSSHYGYTF.

This clone was counted many times. The chain couples TRBV5-4 to TRBJ1-1; no definite D call. The germline V and J ends were trimmed by 2 bases and 1 base, with 6 bases remaining between them. CDR1 and CDR2 (germline): SGHNT, YYREEE (reference sequence). The CDR3 has 13 residues. The CDR3: CASSFGSNTEAFF. The CDR3 DNA is TGTGCCAGCAGCTTCGGGTCGAACACTGAAGCTTTCTTT.

The table lists this clone with a few counts. J is TRBJ2-7 and V is TRBV6-5; 9 positions match TRBD2. CDR3 length: 13 residues. V trimming: 6 bases; J trimming: 2 bases; junction bases outside the gene matches: 2. The V gene's germline CDR1 is MNHEY and CDR2 SVGAGI. The CDR3 reads CASRGLATYEQYF. The CDR3 nucleotides are TGTGCCAGCAGGGGACTAGCTACCTACGAGCAGTACTTC.

V is TRBV19 and J is TRBJ1-2; TRBD1 matches 9 bases. The CDR3 has 16 residues. CDR1 is LNHDA and CDR2 is SQIVND in the germline V gene (reference sequence). J gave up 2 bases and V 6 bases, and 10 bases lay outside the gene matches. The CDR3, as DNA: TGTGCCAGTAGACCATCACAGGGGGCGCGAAACTATGGCTACACCTTC. It translates to CASRPSQGARNYGYTF.

This sequence joins TRBV6-2 or TRBV6-3 and TRBJ1-5, with a tentative D call TRBD1 (6 bases). The ends were cut back, 3 bases at V and 2 bases at J, with 11 bases in the middle. The CDR3 consists of 15 residues. CDR1 MNHEY and CDR2 SVGEGT come from the germline V gene. The CDR3 spells CASSYHRDRNQPQHF. CDR3 DNA: TGTGCCAGCAGTTATCACAGGGACCGCAATCAGCCCCAGCATTTT.

The rearrangement joins TRBV6-1 to TRBJ2-2; 7 nucleotides align to TRBD2. J was trimmed by 6 bases and V by 1 base; bases with no gene match: 2. Germline CDR1 MNHNS, CDR2 SASEGT. This CDR3 spans 14 amino acids. CDR3 protein: CASSEGGGAGELFF. CDR3 nucleotides: TGTGCCAGCAGTGAAGGGGGAGGGGCCGGGGAGCTGTTTTTT.

The chain combines TRBV3-1 (or the pseudogene TRBV3-2) with TRBJ1-5, with TRBD1 identical over 8 bases. CDR3 length equals 15 residues. V trimming: 1 base; J trimming: 5 bases; junction bases outside the gene matches: 4. Germline V gene lookup returns CDR1 LGHDT and CDR2 YNNKEL (reference sequence). In nucleotides, the CDR3 is TGTGCCAGCAGCCAAGGAGTACAGGGGGATCAGCCCCAGCATTTT. Encoded protein: CASSQGVQGDQPQHF.

The chain links TRBV2 to TRBJ2-7; 9 nucleotides line up with TRBD2. Germline lookup yields CDR1 SNHLY and CDR2 FYNNEI. The junction had 22 bases not matched to a gene; V was cut back by 6 bases and J by 7 bases. This CDR3 is built from 18 residues. The CDR3 DNA sequence: TGTGCCAGCAGGGACCTGGGATTTGTAGCGGGGGCTTGGGGGGAGCAGTACTTC. It yields the protein CASRDLGFVAGAWGEQYF. Full variable domain (remainder filled in from reference TRBV2 and TRBJ2-7): EPEVTQTPSHQVTQMGQEVILRCVPISNHLYFYWYRQILGQKVEFLVSFYNNEISEKSEIFDDQFSVERPDGSNFTLKIRSTKLEDSAMYFCASRDLGFVAGAWGEQYFGPGTRLTVT.

This chain uses TRBV10-1 with TRBJ2-1; no reliable D call. This CDR3 contains 20 residues. The germline V gene encodes CDR1 WNHNN and CDR2 SYGVQD (reference sequence). V lost 6 bases to trimming and J lost 1 base, with 28 bases between them. Written as DNA, the CDR3 is TGCGCCAGCAGCGACTCTATTCTACCCTACCCTACCTCATCCTACAATGAGCAGTTCTTC. Amino acids: CASSDSILPYPTSSYNEQFF.

This CDR3 reads CSVSTGGSGYTF. The CDR3 nucleotides read TGCAGCGTCAGTACAGGGGGATCTGGCTACACCTTC. This chain links TRBV29-1 with TRBJ1-2; 8 bases agree with TRBD1. CDR1 and CDR2 (germline): SQVTM, ANQGSEA. The CDR3 consists of 12 residues. The ends lost 6 bases at V and 7 bases at J; junction bases unmatched: 7. Combining the CDR3 with reference TRBV29-1 and TRBJ1-2 gives the whole variable domain SAVISQKPSRDICQRGTSLTIQCQVDSQVTMMFWYRQQPGQSLTLIATANQGSEATYESGFVIDKFPISRPNLTFSTLTVSNMSPEDSSIYLCSVSTGGSGYTFGSGTRLTVV.

This sequence joins TRBV3-1 (or the pseudogene TRBV3-2) and TRBJ1-3, with 9 bases fitting TRBD1. CDR3 length equals 17 residues. The germline CDR1 and CDR2 sequences are LGHDT and YNNKEL (reference sequence). V dropped 3 bases and J dropped 3; count of bases not matched to a gene: 9. Here the CDR3 reads CASSHVNRGPFGNTIYF. CDR3 nucleotide sequence: TGTGCCAGCAGCCATGTAAACAGGGGGCCATTTGGAAACACCATATATTTT.

This clone was detected a few times. This sequence joins TRBV4-1 and TRBJ2-7; 7 nucleotides align to TRBD1. Germline V gene data show CDR1 as MGHRA and CDR2 as YSYEKL. Unmatched junction bases numbered 9, after V lost 1 base and J lost 6 bases. CDR3 length: 15 residues. In DNA form, the CDR3 reads TGCGCCAGCAGCCAAGTTTTCAGGGGGTCACCCGAGCAGTACTTC. Amino acid sequence: CASSQVFRGSPEQYF.

The rearrangement links TRBV7-8 to TRBJ2-5; D may be TRBD2 (7 bases). The CDR3 totals 14 residues. Germline values: CDR1 SGHVS, CDR2 FQNEAQ. The ends were cut back, 5 bases at V and 5 bases at J, with 15 bases in the middle. CDR3 protein: CASSPEGGFETQYF. The CDR3 nucleotides read TGTGCCAGCAGCCCCGAGGGGGGGTTTGAGACCCAGTACTTC.

This clone was detected a few times. This rearrangement joins TRBV6-5 to TRBJ1-4; 7 nucleotides align to TRBD1. The length of the CDR3 is 13 residues. After removal of 6 bases from V and 5 bases from J, the junction contained 3 bases not matched to a gene. Germline loops: CDR1 MNHEY, CDR2 SVGAGI. This CDR3 is CASRGTANEKLFF. CDR3 nucleotides: TGTGCCAGCAGAGGGACAGCGAATGAAAAACTGTTTTTT.

A few counts support this clone. The chain recombines TRBV23-1 with TRBJ1-3; no firm D call. TRBV23-1 carries the ORF label, with uncertain function. V dropped 4 bases and J dropped 0 bases, with 13 bases sitting between them. This CDR3 is built from 16 residues. DNA of the CDR3: TGCGCCAGCAGTCTGACCCGGGGAAACTCTGGAAACACCATATATTTT. It translates to CASSLTRGNSGNTIYF.